This is a list of T cell receptor beta chains from one sample in a study of cytomegalovirus exposure and HLA in healthy donors. Using immunoSEQ multiplex PCR, the repertoire was profiled, and TCRdb retains in-frame clones only, with some absent. The sample records 100,000 to 150,000 clones, roughly 80% being singletons. The source material was PBMCs. These receptors were taken from a man younger than 35 in good health and CMV-seropositive. The CDR3 runs from the conserved cysteine through the conserved F or W. A D gene is named only where the DNA matches it firmly. Size is stated for part of the rows, as once, few or many counts, or as a class when the clone is expanded.

size	D	V	J	DNA	CDR3
-	TRBD2	TRBV2	TRBJ2-3	TGTGCCAGCAGTGCCGCCGGGGGGGGGCCCACAGATACGCAGTATTTT	CASSAAGGGPTDTQYF
-	TRBD1	TRBV7-9	TRBJ2-1	TGTGCCAGCAGCCCGACAGGGAATGAGCAGTTCTTC	CASSPTGNEQFF
once	TRBD1	TRBV9	TRBJ1-5	TGTGCCAGCAGCAGCGGGACAGGGGGTCTTCGGCCCCAGCATTTT	CASSSGTGGLRPQHF
-	-	TRBV7-8	TRBJ2-7	TGTGCCAGCAGCTTAGTCCCCGGTCTGGGGGGCGAGCAGTACTTC	CASSLVPGLGGEQYF
-	TRBD2	TRBV7-2	TRBJ2-3	TGTGCCATCACCGTTGGCGGGAGGTTATATACGCAGTATTTT	CAITVGGRLYTQYF
-	TRBD2	TRBV7-6	TRBJ2-1	TGTGCCAGCAGCTCGCCGTATAGCGGGAGACCTAACAATGAGCAGTTCTTC	CASSSPYSGRPNNEQFF
-	TRBD1	TRBV7-2	TRBJ1-3	TGTGCCAGCAGCCCACGACAGGGGGCGTTAAGAAACACCATATATTTT	CASSPRQGALRNTIYF
-	TRBD1	TRBV19	TRBJ1-1	TGTGCCAGTAGTACCACGGGACAGTGGGACACTGAAGCTTTCTTT	CASSTTGQWDTEAFF
few	-	TRBV5-1	TRBJ2-3	TGCGCCAGCAGCTTGAATGACCGGAGAGGGGATACGCAGTATTTT	CASSLNDRRGDTQYF
-	TRBD2	TRBV25-1	TRBJ2-2	TGTGCCAGCAGTGACCCAGCGGGGGGCTACACCGGGGAGCTGTTTTTT	CASSDPAGGYTGELFF
-	-	TRBV19	TRBJ1-4	TGTGCCAGTAGTGGGTCGGCGGCAACTAATGAAAAACTGTTTTTT	CASSGSAATNEKLFF
-	TRBD1	TRBV2	TRBJ2-3	TGTGCCAGCAGTGATTGGCCGGGACAGGGGGCAGGTAGAGATACGCAGTATTTT	CASSDWPGQGAGRDTQYF
-	TRBD1	TRBV7-2	TRBJ2-4	TGTGCCAGCAGCCCCGGGACAGGGAGTTTGGTAGCCAAAAACATTCAGTACTTC	CASSPGTGSLVAKNIQYF
-	-	TRBV5-4	TRBJ2-7	TGTGCCAGCAGCCCCCGAGGGGGCGCGGGGCCCTACGAGCAGTACTTC	CASSPRGGAGPYEQYF
-	-	TRBV14	TRBJ2-3	TGTGCCAGCAGCCAAGGCGGCCTAGCACCCACTAGGTGGACGCAGTATTTT	CASSQGGLAPTRWTQYF
few	-	TRBV4-3	TRBJ1-1	TGCGCCAGCAGCCAAGAGGCAGGGGAGAGAGCTTTCTTT	CASSQEAGERAFF
-	TRBD1	TRBV7-2	TRBJ2-5	TGTGCCAGCCGTAATAGAGGGGGCCAAGGCGCCCAGTACTTC	CASRNRGGQGAQYF
-	-	TRBV7-9	TRBJ2-7	TGTGCCAGCAGCTTATCGGTGTCTACTTACGAGCAGTACTTC	CASSLSVSTYEQYF
-	-	TRBV10-3	TRBJ2-2	TGTGCCACCGGGGAGAGGGCTTCCACCGGGGAGCTGTTTTTT	CATGERASTGELFF
-	-	TRBV19	TRBJ1-4	TGTGCCAGTAGCTGGAAGAAGGGAGGGGGTGAAAAACTGTTTTTT	CASSWKKGGGEKLFF
-	-	TRBV10-3	TRBJ2-7	TGTGCCATCAGTGAGTACAGGGTGAGCTCCTACGAGCAGTACTTC	CAISEYRVSSYEQYF
-	-	TRBV19	TRBJ1-2	TGTGCCAGTAGTATAGGAATGGAACTAGGGAACTATGGCTACACCTTC	CASSIGMELGNYGYTF
few	-	TRBV2	TRBJ2-2	TGTGCCAGCAGGCGAACGAACACCGGGGAGCTGTTTTTT	CASRRTNTGELFF
-	TRBD2	TRBV19	TRBJ2-3	TGTGCCAGTAGGACGACTAGCGGGAGGGCAGATACGCAGTATTTT	CASRTTSGRADTQYF
-	-	TRBV6-5	TRBJ2-3	TGTGCCAGCAGTTCGCCCATGAGGGGCACAGATACGCAGTATTTT	CASSSPMRGTDTQYF
-	TRBD1	TRBV5-1	TRBJ2-1	TGCGCCAGCAGCGCGAATACCGGGACAGGGTACAATGAGCAGTTCTTC	CASSANTGTGYNEQFF
-	-	TRBV7-2	TRBJ1-5	TGTGCCAGCAGCTTAGTGGGCTACGGTCAGCCCCAGCATTTT	CASSLVGYGQPQHF
-	TRBD2	TRBV9	TRBJ2-5	TGTGCCAGCAGCGTAGCGGCGGGGGGGCCCTCTTTGACCCAGTACTTC	CASSVAAGGPSLTQYF
-	-	TRBV23-1	TRBJ2-3	TGCGCCAGCAGTCAAGGGGAGGAACCCACCCAATTCACAGATACGCAGTATTTT	CASSQGEEPTQFTDTQYF
-	-	TRBV7-9	TRBJ1-2	TGTGCCAGCAGCTCGGGGGGTGGCTACACCTTC	CASSSGGGYTF
-	TRBD1	TRBV5-1	TRBJ1-6	TGCGCCAGCAGCGTGATACCGGGACAGGGTTCACCCCTCCACTTT	CASSVIPGQGSPLHF
-	TRBD1	TRBV7-9	TRBJ2-3	TGTGCCAGCAGCTTCGACGCGCCCGGGACAGGGTACACAGATACGCAGTATTTT	CASSFDAPGTGYTDTQYF
-	TRBD1	TRBV6-1	TRBJ1-1	TGTGCCAGCAGTGAACGGTATTTGCCGGGACAGCTTAGCATGAACACTGAAGCTTTCTTT	CASSERYLPGQLSMNTEAFF
-	-	TRBV29-1	TRBJ1-2	TGCAGCGTTGAGGGGGGGCCCAACTATGGCTACACCTTC	CSVEGGPNYGYTF
large	TRBD2	TRBV5-6	TRBJ2-1	TGTGCCAGCAGCCGTGGACTAGCGCTAAAGGATGAGCAGTTCTTC	CASSRGLALKDEQFF